This TCR beta chain was sequenced for a study of OX40 agonist ivuxolimab in advanced cancers. The study's findings and limits: In general, CD8+ T cells held more expanded clones than CD4+ did, on average.

Germline CDR1 reads WNHNN; CDR2 reads SYGVQD (reference sequence). This CDR3 comprises 16 residues. V lost 0 bases and J lost 0, with 8 bases in between. Sequenced by immunoSEQ multiplex PCR; TCRdb stores in-frame clones only, minus some. The sample has about 39,000 clones, more than 85% seen once. With regard to this clone: Its antigen is unknown.

The TCR originated in an adult with an advanced solid tumor such as melanoma, head and neck, liver or kidney cancer. Material: CD4+ or CD8+ T cells sorted from blood, obtained in a trial of the OX40 agonist ivuxolimab. This rearrangement joins TRBV10-1 to TRBJ2-2; no reliable D call. The CDR3 loop is CASSESDLANTGELFF. For the CDR3, the DNA is TGCGCCAGCAGTGAGTCGGATCTAGCGAACACCGGGGAGCTGTTTTTT.